This T cell receptor (beta chain) came from a study of human T cells and chemical hapten exposure. Source study methods: Samples contained a median of around 89,000 TCRs, with a range of 23,224 to 690,600. TCRdb passed the RACE reads through MiXCR, listing each CDR3 protein once. TCRdb, rather than the study authors, made the V and J calls. The sample shows 280,000 or so distinct CDR3 sequences, about 7.7% of them seen only once. Documented time point: pre-sensitization, week 0. Described treatment: therapeutic diphenylcyclopropenone sensitization with weekly scalp DPC. The CDR3 contains 14 residues. V shed 3 bases and J shed 7 bases, with 12 bases lying between them. This clonotype was recorded at least ten times. Its matching antigen is unknown. General observations from the study: Donors in the study had alopecia, meaning their immune response may differ from healthy people's. Controls formed significantly fewer large CDR3 similarity clusters than expanded TCRs did.

This rearrangement joins TRBV12-3 or TRBV12-4 to TRBJ1-4, with D possibly TRBD1 on 5 matching bases. This TCR was sampled from a man between 18 and 35 years old with alopecia areata. Some clones in this sample may be carry-over from other donors' samples. Sequenced material: whole blood, taken in connection with sensitization to the hapten diphenylcyclopropenone (DPC). DNA for the CDR3: TGTGCCAGCAGTTTGGAGGGGCGTCGTGAAAAACTGTTTTTT. Protein product: CASSLEGRREKLFF.